Shown below are 22 T cell receptor beta chains from a single sample sequenced in a study of beta chain features in type 1 diabetes. Study observations and caveats: When Type 1 diabetes patients were examined, their TCRB CDR3s proved moderately but significantly shorter in all four CD4+ subsets.

The study reverse transcribed the entire isolated RNA, so it sequenced expressed TCRB transcripts. The data were produced by immunoSEQ multiplex PCR, yet TCRdb's version contains in-frame clones alone and is incomplete. The sample gives around 120,000 clones, roughly 17% of which show up once; around 2.5% is in the top ten. For these TCRs, the target antigens are not known. Sequencing used central memory CD4+ T cells from blood. The receptors originated from a man between 18 and 35 years old with type 1 diabetes.

This chain connects TRBV14 to TRBJ2-3; D unclear. The germline V gene has CDR1 SGHDN and CDR2 FVKESK. The CDR3 consists of 13 residues. V was trimmed by 6 bases and J by 6 bases, leaving 13 bases between them. The CDR3 loop is CASRPTFADTQYF. Here the CDR3 DNA reads TGTGCCAGCAGGCCTACCTTTGCGGATACGCAGTATTTT. Full variable domain (outside the CDR3, taken from reference TRBV14 and TRBJ2-3): EAGVTQFPSHSVIEKGQTVTLRCDPISGHDNLYWYRRVMGKEIKFLLHFVKESKQDESGMPNNRFLAERTGGTYSTLKVQPAELEDSGVYFCASRPTFADTQYFGPGTRLTVL.

This clone was detected many times. The chain joins TRBV30 to TRBJ2-1; no clear D. Germline V gene data show CDR1 as GTSNPN and CDR2 as SVGIG (reference sequence). Trimming stripped 3 bases from V and 0 bases from J, with 9 bases between. The CDR3 consists of 14 residues. The chain's CDR3 is CAWRHAGSYNEQFF. The CDR3, as DNA: TGTGCCTGGAGACACGCAGGCTCCTACAATGAGCAGTTCTTC.

This clone showed up just a few times. This chain uses TRBV6-5 with TRBJ2-1; TRBD2 aligns across 8 bases. Trimming removed 6 bases from V and 7 bases from J; junction bases left unmatched: 5. CDR1 MNHEY and CDR2 SVGAGI come from the germline V gene. This CDR3 has 13 residues. The CDR3 protein is CASREAGDNEQFF. CDR3 sequence (DNA): TGTGCCAGCAGGGAAGCGGGAGATAATGAGCAGTTCTTC.

This clone was seen a few times. The same CDR3 arises from other DNA sequences in this sample as well. CDR3 bases: TGCAGCGTGGTGGGGTTGGGCGACGAGCAGTACTTC. It codes for CSVVGLGDEQYF. The genes are TRBV29-1 and TRBJ2-7; no reliable D call. The CDR3 contains 12 residues. Germline-derived CDR1 and CDR2 are SQVTM and ANQGSEA. V was cut by 6 bases and J by 5 bases, with 14 bases left in between.

This clone was seen a handful of times. This rearrangement joins TRBV28 to TRBJ2-1, with 7 bases that match TRBD2. With 10 bases clipped from V and 0 bases from J, the junction kept 12 bases outside the gene matches. The length of the CDR3 is 16 residues. The germline CDR1 and CDR2 sequences are MDHEN and SYDVKM. The CDR3 loop is CAIEDRGRGSYNEQFF. The CDR3 DNA sequence: TGTGCCATCGAGGATCGTGGGAGGGGCTCCTACAATGAGCAGTTCTTC.

This clone has more than one count but fewer than ten. The chain couples TRBV10-3 to TRBJ2-3; the D gene is possibly TRBD1 (5 bases). Germline loops: CDR1 ENHRY, CDR2 SYGVKD. CDR3 length: 16 amino acids. V lost 2 bases to trimming and J lost 1 base, with 13 bases between them. The CDR3: CAISESGATRTDTQYF. CDR3 DNA sequence: TGTGCCATCAGTGAGAGTGGGGCTACCCGCACAGATACGCAGTATTTT.

The V call is TRBV15, the J call TRBJ2-7; perhaps TRBD2 as D (5 bases). Germline-derived CDR1 and CDR2 are LNHNV and YYDKDF (reference sequence). CDR3 length: 17 residues. V was shortened by 3 bases and J by 2 bases, with 20 bases between the two germline ends. As DNA, the CDR3 is TGTGCCACCAGCAGCCCTCGGAGCGGAAACTTACCCTACGAGCAGTACTTC. Its protein is CATSSPRSGNLPYEQYF. Full variable domain (rest looked up from reference TRBV15 and TRBJ2-7): DAMVIQNPRYQVTQFGKPVTLSCSQTLNHNVMYWYQQKSSQAPKLLFHYYDKDFNNEADTPDNFQSRRPNTSFCFLDIRSPGLGDTAMYLCATSSPRSGNLPYEQYFGPGTRLTVT.

This clone showed up just a few times. This chain links TRBV7-2 with TRBJ1-1; D unresolved. V was pared by 1 base and J by 1 base, with 7 bases between. Germline CDR1 SGHTA, CDR2 FQGNSA. The CDR3 is 14 residues long. The CDR3 loop reads CASSLDVRNTEAFF. The CDR3 nucleotides read TGTGCCAGCAGCTTAGATGTTAGGAACACTGAAGCTTTCTTT.

This clone was seen more than once but under ten times. This sequence joins TRBV2 and TRBJ2-1; D gene ambiguous. CDR3 length: 11 amino acids. Germline loops: CDR1 SNHLY, CDR2 FYNNEI. Between the trimmed V and J ends, which lost 9 bases and 6 bases, there was a span of 9 bases. Here the CDR3 DNA reads TGTGCCAGTAAATTAGCCAATGAGCAGTTCTTC. Translated: CASKLANEQFF.

V usage is TRBV9 and J usage is TRBJ2-7; D is undetermined. Germline V gene data show CDR1 as SGDLS and CDR2 as YYNGEE. The germline V and J ends were trimmed by 3 bases and 0 bases, with 13 bases remaining between them. The CDR3 spans 15 residues. In DNA form, the CDR3 reads TGTGCCAGCAGCGCCCGGCCGGTGAGCTCCTACGAGCAGTACTTC. Protein product: CASSARPVSSYEQYF.

The chain combines TRBV27 with TRBJ1-1; TRBD1 is a possible D gene (5 bases). Germline values: CDR1 MNHEY, CDR2 SMNVEV (reference sequence). V was clipped by 3 bases and J by 5 bases, with 10 bases between them. The CDR3 spans 13 residues. The CDR3 DNA follows: TGTGCCAGCAGTTTTCAAAGGGGTACTGAAGCTTTCTTT. It encodes CASSFQRGTEAFF.

This clone was counted only a few times. The chain joins TRBV7-9 to TRBJ2-3; 9 bases agree with TRBD2. Germline V CDR1 and CDR2: SEHNR, FQNEAQ (reference sequence). The CDR3 is 17 residues long. The ends lost 5 bases at V and 4 bases at J; junction bases unmatched: 13. CDR3 sequence reads: CASSPRILAGRADTQYF. The CDR3 bases are TGTGCCAGCAGCCCGCGTATCCTAGCGGGGAGGGCAGATACGCAGTATTTT.

The table lists this clone with a few counts. The chain has TRBV6-5 and TRBJ2-1; TRBD2 matches at 12 bases. Per the germline V gene, CDR1 is MNHEY and CDR2 is SVGAGI. V gave up 4 bases and J gave up 7 bases; unmatched junction bases: 8. This CDR3 is 16 amino acids long. As DNA, the CDR3 is TGTGCCAGCAGTTTCCTAGCGGGAGGGCCGGGAAATGAGCAGTTCTTC. Translating it yields CASSFLAGGPGNEQFF.

A few counts support this clone. The junction shows a germline mismatch at one end, possibly a read error. The chain is built from TRBV7-7 and TRBJ2-5, with a possible D match to TRBD2 (6 bases). The CDR3 is 15 residues long. Germline V gives CDR1 SSHAT, CDR2 FNYEAQ (reference sequence). In nucleotides, the CDR3 is TGTGCTAGCAGCTCATCACGGGGGTCCCAAGAGACCCAGTACTTC. Encoded protein: CASSSSRGSQETQYF.

The table lists this clone with a few counts. The V call is TRBV7-2, the J call TRBJ2-4, with 8 bases that match TRBD1. CDR3 length: 15 residues. The junction had 6 bases not matched to a gene; V was cut back by 4 bases and J by 4 bases. From germline, CDR1 is SGHTA and CDR2 FQGNSA. In DNA, the CDR3 is TGTGCCAGCAGCTCTCCAAGACAGGGGAAAAACATTCAGTACTTC. Translating it yields CASSSPRQGKNIQYF.

This clone was recorded only once. The chain combines TRBV6-5 with TRBJ1-1, with D perhaps TRBD1 (6 bases). The germline V and J ends were trimmed by 8 bases and 13 bases, with 17 bases remaining between them. Germline V CDR1 and CDR2: MNHEY, SVGAGI. The CDR3 covers 11 residues. As DNA, the CDR3 is TGTGCCAGCGTGAGACAGGCCGTAGTTTTCTTT. This sequence encodes CASVRQAVVFF.

CDR3 nucleotides: TGTGCCAGCGGGCCTCAGGTCGGAAACACCGGGGAGCTGTTTTTT. Translation gives CASGPQVGNTGELFF. The chain employs TRBV2 and TRBJ2-2; D not certain. V lost 8 bases to trimming and J lost 2 bases, with 15 bases between them. CDR3 length: 15 residues. Germline-derived CDR1 and CDR2 are SNHLY and FYNNEI.

This rearrangement joins TRBV7-2 to TRBJ2-1, with 7 bases matching TRBD2. The CDR3 has 15 amino acids. The germline V gene has CDR1 SGHTA and CDR2 FQGNSA. V trimming: 3 bases; J trimming: 6 bases; junction bases outside the gene matches: 8. The CDR3, as DNA: TGTGCCAGCAGCTTGGGGCTAGCGGACACCAATGAGCAGTTCTTC. Protein product: CASSLGLADTNEQFF.

This chain uses TRBV7-2 with TRBJ2-7; no clear D. Germline loops: CDR1 SGHTA, CDR2 FQGNSA. CDR3 size: 15 residues. V gave up 1 base and J gave up 4 bases, with 14 bases separating them. CDR3 sequence (DNA): TGTGCCAGCAGCTTAGTGAGACAAGGGTTGTACGAGCAGTACTTC. It yields the protein CASSLVRQGLYEQYF.

The chain combines TRBV30 with TRBJ2-5; D gene unclear. V lost 2 bases and J lost 11, with 12 bases in between. The CDR3 runs 11 residues. Looked up from germline, CDR1 is GTSNPN and CDR2 is SVGIG (reference sequence). The CDR3 bases are TGTGCCTGGAGTTTGAGTCGTCCACAGTACTTC. Encoded protein: CAWSLSRPQYF.

At least ten counts were recorded for this clone. The rearrangement joins TRBV29-1 to TRBJ2-5; D is perhaps TRBD1 (6 bases). The ends were cut back, 5 bases at V and 4 bases at J, with 29 bases in the middle. The CDR3 extends over 18 amino acids. Germline-derived CDR1 and CDR2 are SQVTM and ANQGSEA. Written as DNA, the CDR3 is TGCAGCGTTACCGGGACAACGACCGTGGGGAAAACCCTAGAGACCCAGTACTTC. Translation: CSVTGTTTVGKTLETQYF.

In its sample, this clone was seen many times. The chain couples TRBV10-3 to TRBJ2-3; D not resolved. The CDR3 is 15 residues long. V was trimmed by 0 bases and J by 2 bases, leaving 9 bases between them. Germline V CDR1 and CDR2: ENHRY, SYGVKD. The CDR3 DNA follows: TGTGCCATCAGTGAGTCTGCCCAAACCACAGATACGCAGTATTTT. Translating it yields CAISESAQTTDTQYF.